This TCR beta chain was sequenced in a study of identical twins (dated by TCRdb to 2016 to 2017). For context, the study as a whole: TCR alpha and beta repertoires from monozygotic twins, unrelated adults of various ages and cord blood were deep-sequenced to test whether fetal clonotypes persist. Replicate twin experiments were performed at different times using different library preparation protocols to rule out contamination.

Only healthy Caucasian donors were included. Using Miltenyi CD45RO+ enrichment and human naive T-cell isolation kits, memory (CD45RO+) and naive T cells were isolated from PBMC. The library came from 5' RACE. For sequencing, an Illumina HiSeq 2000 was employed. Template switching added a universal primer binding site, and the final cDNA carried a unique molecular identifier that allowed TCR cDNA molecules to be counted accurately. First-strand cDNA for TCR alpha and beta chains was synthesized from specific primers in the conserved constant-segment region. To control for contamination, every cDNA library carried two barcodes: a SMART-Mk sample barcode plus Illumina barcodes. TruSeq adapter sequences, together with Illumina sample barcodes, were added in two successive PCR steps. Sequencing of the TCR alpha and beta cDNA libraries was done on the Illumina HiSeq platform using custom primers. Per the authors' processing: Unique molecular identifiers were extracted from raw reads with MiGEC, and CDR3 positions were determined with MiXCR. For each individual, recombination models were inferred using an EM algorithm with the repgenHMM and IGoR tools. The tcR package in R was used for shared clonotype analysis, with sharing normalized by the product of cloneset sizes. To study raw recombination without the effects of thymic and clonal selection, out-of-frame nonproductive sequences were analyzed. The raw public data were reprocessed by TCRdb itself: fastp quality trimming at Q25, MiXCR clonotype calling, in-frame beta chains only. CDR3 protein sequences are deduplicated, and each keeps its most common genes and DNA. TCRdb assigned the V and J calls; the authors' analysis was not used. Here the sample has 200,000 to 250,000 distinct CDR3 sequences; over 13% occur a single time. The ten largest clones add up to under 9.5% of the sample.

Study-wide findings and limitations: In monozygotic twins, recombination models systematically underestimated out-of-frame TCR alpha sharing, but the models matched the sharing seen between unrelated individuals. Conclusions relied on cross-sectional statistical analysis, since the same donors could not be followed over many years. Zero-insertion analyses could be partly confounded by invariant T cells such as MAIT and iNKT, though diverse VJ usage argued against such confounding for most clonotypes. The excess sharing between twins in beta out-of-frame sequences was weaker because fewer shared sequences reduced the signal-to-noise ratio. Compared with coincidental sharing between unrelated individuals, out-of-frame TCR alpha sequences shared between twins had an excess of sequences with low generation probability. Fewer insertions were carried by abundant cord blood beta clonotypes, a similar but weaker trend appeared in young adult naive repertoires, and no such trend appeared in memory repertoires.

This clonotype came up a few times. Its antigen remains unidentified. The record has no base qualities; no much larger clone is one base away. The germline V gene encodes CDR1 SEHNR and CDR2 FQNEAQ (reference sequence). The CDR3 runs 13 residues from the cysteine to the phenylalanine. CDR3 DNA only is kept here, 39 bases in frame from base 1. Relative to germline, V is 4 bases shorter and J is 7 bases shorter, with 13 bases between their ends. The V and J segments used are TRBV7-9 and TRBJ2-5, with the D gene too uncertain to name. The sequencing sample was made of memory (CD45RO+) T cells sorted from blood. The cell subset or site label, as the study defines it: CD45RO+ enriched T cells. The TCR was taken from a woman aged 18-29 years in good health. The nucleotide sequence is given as TGTGCCAGCAGCTATTCCGGGCGCGGGACCCAGTACTTC. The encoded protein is CASSYSGRGTQYF.